These 27 T cell receptor beta chains originate from one sample sequenced in a study of patients and donors after allogeneic stem cell transplantation. Via MiXCR, TCRdb re-called the RT-PCR reads, giving one row per CDR3 protein. The sample yields 150,000 to 200,000 distinct CDR3 sequences, 35% to 50% seen once. Sequences were obtained from blood, either unsorted or a sorted T cell fraction (not recorded which). The receptors were sampled from a human donor who was either an allogeneic HSCT recipient or a stem cell or donor lymphocyte infusion donor (not recorded which). It is not recorded whose cells these are; they may come from a transplant donor.

The chain employs TRBV7-2 and TRBJ2-5; 12 bases fit TRBD1. Trimming took 3 bases from V and 5 from J; bases not matched to a gene: 10. Germline assignment: CDR1 SGHTA and CDR2 FQGNSA. This CDR3 comprises 17 residues. Here the CDR3 reads CASSFNTGQGARETQYF. CDR3 DNA sequence: TGTGCCAGCAGCTTTAATACGGGACAGGGGGCCAGGGAGACCCAGTACTTC.

This clonotype was observed a few times. This chain links TRBV18 with TRBJ2-1, with 10 bases that match TRBD1. Per germline, CDR1 KGHSH and CDR2 LQKENI. Germline trimming cut 1 base from V and 4 bases from J; bases unmatched to any gene: 1. CDR3 length equals 15 residues. The DNA of the CDR3 is TGTGCCAGCTCACCACTGGGACAGGGGTACAATGAGCAGTTCTTC. Amino acid sequence: CASSPLGQGYNEQFF.

The chain carries TRBV20-1 and TRBJ2-7, with 10 bases identical to TRBD2. This CDR3 has 15 amino acids. From germline, CDR1 is DFQATT and CDR2 SNEGSKA (reference sequence). The junction had 10 bases not matched to a gene; V was cut back by 3 bases and J by 5 bases. CDR3 protein: CSASGLGLAGDEQYF. The CDR3 DNA reads TGCAGTGCTAGCGGTCTGGGGCTAGCGGGGGACGAGCAGTACTTC.

About this clonotype itself: The junction does not match germline at one end; this may be a read error. This chain uses TRBV9 with TRBJ1-5, with TRBD1 matching 10 bases. Germline CDR1 and CDR2: SGDLS and YYNGEE. The CDR3 spans 18 residues. Written as DNA, the CDR3 is TGTGCCGGCAGCCCCGGGACAGGGGTCGGATTGGGCAATCAGCCCCAGCATTTT. It translates to CAGSPGTGVGLGNQPQHF.

This chain's CDR3 is CASSLLGGPALVTGELFF. In DNA, the CDR3 is TGTGCCAGCAGTCTGCTGGGCGGGCCAGCTCTCGTCACCGGGGAGCTGTTTTTT. The rearrangement uses TRBV6-2 or TRBV6-3 and TRBJ2-2, with D maybe TRBD2 (5 bases). The CDR3 is 18 residues long. Germline loops: CDR1 MNHEY, CDR2 SVGEGT. Deletions cut 5 bases from V and 4 bases from J, with 23 bases between.

This clonotype came up once. The rearrangement uses TRBV9 and TRBJ2-1; 7 nucleotides align to TRBD2. V shed 3 bases, J shed 4 bases, and the junction held 13 bases outside the gene matches. The CDR3 has 17 amino acids. CDR1 SGDLS and CDR2 YYNGEE come from the germline V gene. The CDR3 nucleotides are TGTGCCAGCAGCGCCCTAGCTGCGGGAGTAGGTTACAATGAGCAGTTCTTC. This sequence encodes CASSALAAGVGYNEQFF. The full variable domain, completed using reference TRBV9 and TRBJ2-1, is DSGVTQTPKHLITATGQRVTLRCSPRSGDLSVYWYQQSLDQGLQFLIQYYNGEERAKGNILERFSAQQFPDLHSELNLSSLELGDSALYFCASSALAAGVGYNEQFFGPGTRLTVL.

This clonotype has a handful of counts. CDR3 sequence reads: CASSLGDTDTQYF. CDR3 nucleotide sequence: TGCGCCAGCAGTCTTGGGGACACAGATACGCAGTATTTT. V and J are TRBV5-1 and TRBJ2-3; D unclear. V shed 5 bases and J shed 2 bases, with 9 bases lying between them. Germline V gene sequence: CDR1 SGHRS, CDR2 YFSETQ. The CDR3 extends over 13 amino acids.

This clonotype turned up a few times. The V and J genes are TRBV29-1 and TRBJ2-7; 7 bases align to TRBD1. With 1 base clipped from V and 2 bases from J, the junction kept 8 bases outside the gene matches. Per germline, CDR1 SQVTM and CDR2 ANQGSEA. The CDR3 runs 15 residues. In nucleotides, the CDR3 is TGCAGCGTTGAAGGTCACGGGACAGCCCCCTACGAGCAGTACTTC. The encoded protein is CSVEGHGTAPYEQYF.

J is TRBJ2-1 and V is TRBV4-3; 7 bases line up with TRBD2. This CDR3 is built from 16 residues. From germline, CDR1 is LGHNA and CDR2 YSLEER. J lost 3 bases, V lost 3 bases, and 8 bases had no gene match. The CDR3 protein is CASSHTRTSDYNEQFF. In DNA form, the CDR3 reads TGCGCCAGCAGCCACACGAGAACTAGCGACTACAATGAGCAGTTCTTC.

This chain connects TRBV11-2 to TRBJ1-1; no reliable D call. Looked up from germline, CDR1 is SGHAT and CDR2 is FQNNGV. The CDR3 is 12 residues long. Trimming removed 10 bases at V and 6 bases at J, with 15 bases between. CDR3 coding DNA: TGTGCCATCTCCCAACCCGACCCTGAAGCTTTCTTT. Protein: CAISQPDPEAFF. Filled out from reference TRBV11-2 and TRBJ1-1, the complete variable domain reads EAGVAQSPRYKIIEKRQSVAFWCNPISGHATLYWYQQILGQGPKLLIQFQNNGVVDDSQLPKDRFSAERLKGVDSTLKIQPAKLEDSAVYLCAISQPDPEAFFGQGTRLTVV.

The sample holds a few counts of this clonotype. The genes are TRBV20-1 and TRBJ2-1; 8 bases map to TRBD2. The CDR3 sequence is 14 residues long. Trimming took 6 bases from V and 6 from J; bases not matched to a gene: 10. Germline V lookup: CDR1 DFQATT, CDR2 SNEGSKA (reference sequence). The DNA of the CDR3 is TGCAGTGCGAACAGAGCGGGAGAATCCAATGAGCAGTTCTTC. It yields the protein CSANRAGESNEQFF.

The chain combines TRBV4-2 with TRBJ1-2, with D unclear. CDR3 length equals 14 residues. Looked up from germline, CDR1 is LGHNA and CDR2 is YNFKEQ. V was trimmed by 3 bases and J by 8 bases, leaving 16 bases between them. The CDR3 region is CASSQEDGPRGYTF. The CDR3 bases are TGTGCCAGCAGCCAGGAGGACGGCCCCAGAGGCTACACCTTC.

This clonotype is a singleton in its sample. This rearrangement joins TRBV27 to TRBJ2-1; 8 bases align to TRBD1. The J segment lost 7 bases and the V segment lost 10 bases, leaving 9 bases of the junction unmatched. CDR3 length: 13 residues. Germline CDR1 is MNHEY and CDR2 is SMNVEV (reference sequence). In DNA, the CDR3 is TGTGCCACCGGGGGACAGGCGGGAAATGAGCAGTTCTTC. Its protein is CATGGQAGNEQFF.

This clonotype was observed once. J is TRBJ2-1 and V is TRBV7-8, with D maybe TRBD2 (5 bases). Germline CDR1 and CDR2: SGHVS and FQNEAQ. Trimming took off 5 bases at V and 4 bases at J, with 21 bases between the two ends. The CDR3 sequence is 17 residues long. The CDR3 sequence: CASSRPEGSNLYNEQFF. In DNA form, the CDR3 reads TGTGCCAGCAGCCGCCCCGAGGGTTCCAACCTTTACAATGAGCAGTTCTTC. Based on the CDR3 plus reference TRBV7-8 and TRBJ2-1, the full variable domain is GAGVSQSPRYKVAKRGQDVALRCDPISGHVSLFWYQQALGQGPEFLTYFQNEAQLDKSGLPSDRFFAERPEGSVSTLKIQRTQQEDSAVYLCASSRPEGSNLYNEQFFGPGTRLTVL.

This clonotype was observed at least ten times. The J gene is TRBJ2-1, the V gene TRBV9; 8 bases line up with TRBD1. The trim removed 3 bases at V and 5 bases at J, leaving 1 base unmatched. This CDR3 is built from 13 residues. Per germline, CDR1 SGDLS and CDR2 YYNGEE. The CDR3 nucleotides are TGTGCCAGCAGCGACAGGGGGGACAATGAGCAGTTCTTC. This translates into CASSDRGDNEQFF.

The V call is TRBV7-9, the J call TRBJ1-6; no reliable D call. From germline, CDR1 is SEHNR and CDR2 FQNEAQ (reference sequence). CDR3 length: 12 amino acids. V lost 3 bases, J lost 11 bases, and 8 bases lay in between. For the CDR3, the DNA is TGTGCCAGCAGCTTTGAGGCCGCACCCCTCCACTTT. This translates into CASSFEAAPLHF.

This clonotype was counted only a few times. The V gene is TRBV5-1, the J gene TRBJ2-2; 8 bases align to TRBD2. The germline V gene has CDR1 SGHRS and CDR2 YFSETQ. The CDR3 extends over 14 amino acids. V lost 2 bases and J lost 5; bases outside the gene matches: 2. CDR3 protein: CASSLSGSTGELFF. Here the CDR3 DNA reads TGCGCCAGCAGCTTAAGCGGGAGTACCGGGGAGCTGTTTTTT.

This clonotype was seen a handful of times. The rearrangement joins TRBV24-1 to TRBJ1-2; 9 bases are shared with TRBD1. The germline gives CDR1 KGHDR, CDR2 SFDVKD. V lost 7 bases, J lost 4 bases, and 6 bases stayed unmatched. This CDR3 is built from 14 residues. CDR3 sequence: CATSPTGQGYGYTF. CDR3 coding DNA: TGTGCCACCAGCCCGACGGGACAGGGCTATGGCTACACCTTC.

V gene TRBV3-1 combines with J gene TRBJ1-1; no reliable D call. Germline V gene lookup returns CDR1 LGHDT and CDR2 YNNKEL (reference sequence). The CDR3 sequence is 14 residues long. V dropped 2 bases and J dropped 2 bases, with 9 bases sitting between them. The CDR3 region has the DNA TGTGCCAGCAGCCAAACGACTGGTAACACTGAAGCTTTCTTT. Amino acid sequence: CASSQTTGNTEAFF.

This clonotype appeared a few times. The chain carries TRBV20-1 and TRBJ2-6; D ambiguous. The CDR3 runs 14 residues. V was clipped by 2 bases and J by 4 bases, with 9 bases between them. The germline CDR1 and CDR2 sequences are DFQATT and SNEGSKA (reference sequence). CDR3 amino acids: CSARSRPGANVLTF. In nucleotides, the CDR3 is TGCAGTGCTAGAAGTAGGCCCGGGGCCAACGTCCTGACTTTC.

The chain joins TRBV20-1 to TRBJ2-2; D not resolved. Germline V gives CDR1 DFQATT, CDR2 SNEGSKA (reference sequence). The CDR3 totals 12 residues. V dropped 5 bases and J dropped 5 bases, with 9 bases sitting between them. The CDR3 DNA follows: TGCAGTGCTGGGGAACTTACCGGGGAGCTGTTTTTT. It is translated as CSAGELTGELFF.

For this clonotype: One base away lies a much larger clone, so this may be a sequencing read error. The conserved phenylalanine or tryptophan is not found at the CDR3 terminus, so this likely reflects a read error. The chain uses TRBV12-3 or TRBV12-4 and TRBJ1-1, with D tentatively TRBD1 (6 bases). With 6 bases removed from V and 6 bases from J, the gap between germline ends came to 17 bases. CDR3 size: 14 residues. The CDR3 DNA reads TGTGCCAGCAGCCAGGGACACCCAAGCGCTGAAGCTTTCATT. Its protein is CASSQGHPSAEAFI.

This clonotype has a handful of counts. The chain combines TRBV18 with TRBJ1-2; possibly TRBD1 for D (6 bases). V was pared by 0 bases and J by 4 bases, with 15 bases between. This CDR3 region has 16 residues. From germline, CDR1 is KGHSH and CDR2 LQKENI. The CDR3 sequence is CASSPPGQRLTYGYTF. The CDR3 coding sequence is TGTGCCAGCTCACCACCCGGACAGCGCCTTACCTATGGCTACACCTTC. Filled out from reference TRBV18 and TRBJ1-2, the complete variable domain reads NAGVMQNPRHLVRRRGQEARLRCSPMKGHSHVYWYRQLPEEGLKFMVYLQKENIIDESGMPKERFSAEFPKEGPSILRIQQVVRGDSAAYFCASSPPGQRLTYGYTFGSGTRLTVV.

The gene calls are TRBV20-1 and TRBJ2-1; TRBD2 matches 8 bases. The CDR3 has 15 amino acids. Germline-derived CDR1 and CDR2 are DFQATT and SNEGSKA (reference sequence). Trimming at V came to 5 bases and at J to 3 bases, leaving 9 bases not matched to a gene. The CDR3 reads CSAQSRTSHYNEQFF. DNA for the CDR3: TGCAGTGCTCAATCCAGGACTAGCCACTACAATGAGCAGTTCTTC.

This clonotype showed up just a few times. The chain uses TRBV6-5 and TRBJ1-2; a possible D gene is TRBD1 (6 bases). V was clipped by 3 bases and J by 4 bases, with 9 bases between them. Looked up from germline, CDR1 is MNHEY and CDR2 is SVGAGI. CDR3 length: 13 amino acids. CDR3 DNA sequence: TGTGCCAGCAGTTATCAGGACAGCTATGGCTACACCTTC. Protein: CASSYQDSYGYTF.

In this sample, this clonotype turned up a few times. This chain links TRBV6-5 with TRBJ1-2, with TRBD1 identical over 11 bases. J lost 8 bases, V lost 6 bases, and 2 bases had no gene match. CDR1 is MNHEY, CDR2 SVGAGI, per germline. CDR3 size: 12 residues. The CDR3 DNA is TGTGCCAGCAGGGACAGGGGGCGAGGCTACACCTTC. Translating gives CASRDRGRGYTF.

This sequence joins TRBV4-3 and TRBJ1-1; no reliable D call. Between the trimmed V and J ends, which lost 1 base and 4 bases, there was a span of 7 bases. The germline V gene encodes CDR1 LGHNA and CDR2 YSLEER. The CDR3 contains 13 residues. The CDR3 nucleotides are TGCGCCAGCAGCCAAGTCCGGGGCACTGAAGCTTTCTTT. Its protein product is CASSQVRGTEAFF.